A selection of T cell receptor beta chains follows, all from one sample in a study of T cell responses to AZD1222 COVID-19 vaccine. This table comes from immunoSEQ multiplex PCR, and its TCRdb copy is limited to in-frame clones, with some not included. This sample yields 150,000 to 160,000 clones, of which 70% to 90% are seen a single time; approximately 7.2% belongs to the top ten. This sample comprised peripheral blood, obtained after recovery from COVID-19. These receptors all stem from an adult who had recovered from COVID-19. Both conserved end residues are trimmed from each CDR3.

>TRBV10-3
AIMRETAEQY
>TRBV6-2/TRBV6-3
ASSYAPRGGSLDTQY
>TRBV7-3
ASSLTGVKDEQF
>TRBV10-3
AISGTGYEQY
>TRBV27
ASTRTGGSYEQY
>TRBV5-1
ASSLGTSGFDTGELF
>TRBV11-1
ASSLGGDTEAF
>TRBV5-6
ASSFGAYGYT
>TRBV11-3
ASSASTSGGARDTQY
>TRBV18
ASSLGTGGWMNQPQH
>TRBV9
ASSPRPVASGYEQY
>TRBV5-1
ASSLESVTVDGYT
>TRBV5-1
ASSLGGLTETQY
>TRBV4-2
ASSPPIELF
>TRBV20-1
SASLSMKGLGYEQY
>TRBV6-4
ASSPPLAGGPVGYNEQF
>TRBV28
ASSLLTGRVTDTQY
>TRBV29-1
SVLGTGRSGELF
>TRBV19
ASSVGHKADTQY
>TRBV7-8
ASSSPAGSDTEAF
>TRBV7-7
ASSPGTGTEAF
>TRBV18
ASSPGQGAYEQY